A single sample is the source of the 21 T cell receptor beta chains below, sequenced in a study of blood T cell repertoires in COVID-19. Assay: immunoSEQ multiplex PCR; the TCRdb copy retains only in-frame clones and omits some. The table includes around 400,000 clones, just over 90% detected once. The specimen was PBMCs or T cells enriched from blood (not recorded which). These receptors were collected from a woman in her 40s who had been exposed to COVID-19.

This chain connects TRBV24-1 to TRBJ2-5; the match to TRBD1 covers 7 bases. There are 14 residues in the CDR3. Germline V gene data show CDR1 as KGHDR and CDR2 as SFDVKD. Germline trimming cut 1 base from V and 5 bases from J; bases unmatched to any gene: 3. The CDR3 DNA follows: TGTGCCACCAGTGATTTAGGGGGCGAGGAGACCCAGTACTTC. Residues: CATSDLGGEETQYF.

This clone has just a few counts. The chain is built from TRBV3-1 (or the pseudogene TRBV3-2) and TRBJ2-7; TRBD1 might be the D (6 bases). The germline V gene encodes CDR1 LGHDT and CDR2 YNNKEL (reference sequence). The V end lost 4 bases, the J end lost 3 bases, and 13 bases lay between the germline ends. This CDR3 comprises 14 residues. CDR3 DNA: TGTGCCAGCAGCCCAAGACAGGTTGGCTACGAGCAGTACTTC. As protein: CASSPRQVGYEQYF.

The chain employs TRBV2 and TRBJ1-2; 7 bases agree with TRBD1. The CDR3 is 16 residues long. Germline V gene lookup returns CDR1 SNHLY and CDR2 FYNNEI. Unmatched junction bases numbered 11, after V lost 6 bases and J lost 1 base. The CDR3, as DNA: TGTGCCAGCAGGGCATCCCGGGACAGCTATAACTATGGCTACACCTTC. This encodes CASRASRDSYNYGYTF.

The J gene is TRBJ1-1, the V gene TRBV5-5, with D unresolved. CDR3 size: 14 residues. Germline loops: CDR1 SGHKS, CDR2 YYEKEE (reference sequence). V lost 0 bases, J lost 1 base, and 7 bases lay in between. The CDR3 DNA follows: TGTGCCAGCAGCTTGGCGGGTCCGAACACTGAAGCTTTCTTT. Encoded protein: CASSLAGPNTEAFF.

This chain links TRBV24-1 with TRBJ2-1, with D possibly TRBD1 on 5 matching bases. The CDR3 runs 12 residues. V shed 6 bases and J shed 10 bases, with 12 bases lying between them. Germline loops: CDR1 KGHDR, CDR2 SFDVKD. The CDR3 DNA reads as TGTGCCACCAGTCGTGATAGGGGCGAGCAGTTCTTC. Translated: CATSRDRGEQFF.

The V call is TRBV29-1, the J call TRBJ2-2, with D possibly TRBD1 on 6 matching bases. The V gene lost 4 bases and the J gene lost 1 base, with 16 bases spanning the gap. In germline, CDR1 is SQVTM, CDR2 ANQGSEA. The CDR3 sequence is 16 residues long. CDR3 protein: CSVVPLVQGNTGELFF. The DNA of the CDR3 is TGCAGCGTTGTCCCCCTTGTACAGGGGAACACCGGGGAGCTGTTTTTT.

The V and J genes are TRBV18 and TRBJ1-2; TRBD1 is a possible D gene (6 bases). The CDR3 consists of 15 residues. V was clipped by 3 bases and J by 6 bases, with 17 bases between them. Germline V gives CDR1 KGHSH, CDR2 LQKENI. The CDR3 DNA reads TGTGCCAGCTCACCTATAACTGGACAGAAAGATGGCTACACCTTC. It specifies CASSPITGQKDGYTF.

The CDR3 DNA reads TGTGCCAGCAGTTTACAAACAACTAATGAAAAACTGTTTTTT. It codes for CASSLQTTNEKLFF. The V call is TRBV27, the J call TRBJ1-4; D not resolved. The CDR3 is 14 amino acids. The germline V gene encodes CDR1 MNHEY and CDR2 SMNVEV (reference sequence). V was cut by 2 bases and J by 0 bases, with 4 bases left in between.

This chain uses TRBV7-2 with TRBJ2-5; no firm D call. V shed 3 bases and J shed 5 bases, with 7 bases lying between them. Looked up from germline, CDR1 is SGHTA and CDR2 is FQGNSA. The CDR3 covers 12 residues. CDR3 sequence: CASSFARETQYF. For the CDR3, the DNA is TGTGCCAGCAGCTTTGCGAGGGAGACCCAGTACTTC.

The chain combines TRBV7-8 with TRBJ2-3, with 8 nucleotides matching TRBD2. In germline, CDR1 is SGHVS, CDR2 FQNEAQ. The CDR3 is 12 residues long. V was pared by 3 bases and J by 10 bases, with 3 bases of the junction left unmatched. The DNA of the CDR3 is TGTGCCAGCAGCTTCCCGGGGGGGCCGCAGTATTTT. Its translation: CASSFPGGPQYF.

The gene calls are TRBV18 and TRBJ2-5; TRBD2 matches 12 bases. Germline loops: CDR1 KGHSH, CDR2 LQKENI. This CDR3 is 16 amino acids long. Trimming removed 5 bases from V and 3 bases from J; junction bases left unmatched: 7. The CDR3 sequence is CASSIRTSGNKETQYF. Written as DNA, the CDR3 is TGTGCCAGCTCAATACGGACTAGCGGGAATAAAGAGACCCAGTACTTC.

The chain links TRBV11-2 to TRBJ2-7, with a tentative D call TRBD2 (6 bases). This CDR3 region has 17 residues. V lost 5 bases and J lost 2, with 22 bases in between. The germline V gene encodes CDR1 SGHAT and CDR2 FQNNGV. The CDR3 reads CASSPRPHVGGTYEQYF. CDR3 bases: TGTGCCAGCAGCCCCAGACCTCATGTGGGAGGTACCTACGAGCAGTACTTC. Full variable domain (missing parts from reference TRBV11-2 and TRBJ2-7): EAGVAQSPRYKIIEKRQSVAFWCNPISGHATLYWYQQILGQGPKLLIQFQNNGVVDDSQLPKDRFSAERLKGVDSTLKIQPAKLEDSAVYLCASSPRPHVGGTYEQYFGPGTRLTVT.

The chain couples TRBV10-1 to TRBJ2-2, with D maybe TRBD1 (5 bases). In germline, CDR1 is WNHNN, CDR2 SYGVQD (reference sequence). Trimming stripped 3 bases from V and 3 bases from J, with 8 bases between. The CDR3 totals 14 residues. The CDR3 protein is CASSDGRDTGELFF. CDR3 DNA sequence: TGCGCCAGCAGTGACGGCAGGGACACCGGGGAGCTGTTTTTT.

J is TRBJ2-5 and V is TRBV25-1; D is unresolved. The CDR3 totals 13 residues. CDR1 is MGHDK and CDR2 is SYGVNS in the germline V gene. V was shortened by 4 bases and J by 0 bases, with 6 bases between the two germline ends. For the CDR3, the DNA is TGTGCCAGCAGTGGCAGGAACCAAGAGACCCAGTACTTC. Encoded protein: CASSGRNQETQYF.

This clone occurred once. This chain links TRBV5-6 with TRBJ1-1; D gene uncertain. CDR1 SGHDT and CDR2 YYEEEE come from the germline V gene. The CDR3 is made up of 11 amino acids. V lost 2 bases, J lost 6 bases, and 5 bases lay in between. The CDR3 loop is CASSFRSEAFF. DNA for the CDR3: TGTGCCAGCAGCTTTAGATCTGAAGCTTTCTTT.

The chain links TRBV2 to TRBJ2-1; 10 nucleotides line up with TRBD2. Germline CDR1 and CDR2: SNHLY and FYNNEI. The V segment lost 3 bases and the J segment 8 bases; nucleotides outside the gene matches: 10. The CDR3 is made up of 16 amino acids. CDR3 DNA sequence: TGTGCCAGCAGTGAGTCCAGCGGGGGGGCGAGGTATGAGCAGTTCTTC. It translates to CASSESSGGARYEQFF.

For this clone: In the same sample, other DNA sequences code for this CDR3. The V gene is TRBV18, the J gene TRBJ2-3, with no clear D. Trimming removed 4 bases at V and 3 bases at J, with 8 bases between. There are 13 residues in the CDR3. Germline values: CDR1 KGHSH, CDR2 LQKENI. CDR3: CASSQTGTDTQYF. CDR3 coding DNA: TGTGCCAGCTCACAAACCGGGACAGATACGCAGTATTTT. Full variable domain (outside the CDR3, taken from reference TRBV18 and TRBJ2-3): NAGVMQNPRHLVRRRGQEARLRCSPMKGHSHVYWYRQLPEEGLKFMVYLQKENIIDESGMPKERFSAEFPKEGPSILRIQQVVRGDSAAYFCASSQTGTDTQYFGPGTRLTVL.

This chain links TRBV18 with TRBJ2-7; 8 positions match TRBD1. The ends lost 1 base at V and 4 bases at J; junction bases unmatched: 6. Germline assignment: CDR1 KGHSH and CDR2 LQKENI. The CDR3 totals 15 residues. CDR3 sequence reads: CASSPQAGGKYEQYF. The CDR3 DNA reads as TGTGCCAGCTCACCACAGGCAGGGGGCAAGTACGAGCAGTACTTC.

The chain links TRBV3-1 (or the pseudogene TRBV3-2) to TRBJ2-3; possibly TRBD2 for D (5 bases). The germline V and J ends were trimmed by 1 base and 6 bases, with 5 bases remaining between them. This CDR3 contains 12 residues. CDR1 and CDR2 (germline): LGHDT, YNNKEL (reference sequence). The CDR3 DNA is TGTGCCAGCAGCCAAGTAGCGGATACGCAGTATTTT. Protein product: CASSQVADTQYF.

The CDR3 spells CASTARTGGYTEAFF. CDR3 nucleotides: TGTGCCAGCACCGCCCGCACAGGGGGCTACACTGAAGCTTTCTTT. V usage is TRBV6-5 and J usage is TRBJ1-1; 9 nucleotides align to TRBD1. The CDR3 is 15 residues long. CDR1 and CDR2 (germline): MNHEY, SVGAGI. Trimming at V came to 7 bases and at J to 3 bases, leaving 9 bases not matched to a gene.

This chain links TRBV5-6 with TRBJ2-6, with TRBD1 matching over 8 bases. The CDR3 consists of 16 residues. The germline V gene encodes CDR1 SGHDT and CDR2 YYEEEE. Unmatched junction bases numbered 6, after V lost 4 bases and J lost 3 bases. The CDR3 sequence: CASSATQGDGANVLTF. The CDR3 DNA reads TGTGCCAGCAGCGCGACACAGGGGGATGGGGCCAACGTCCTGACTTTC.